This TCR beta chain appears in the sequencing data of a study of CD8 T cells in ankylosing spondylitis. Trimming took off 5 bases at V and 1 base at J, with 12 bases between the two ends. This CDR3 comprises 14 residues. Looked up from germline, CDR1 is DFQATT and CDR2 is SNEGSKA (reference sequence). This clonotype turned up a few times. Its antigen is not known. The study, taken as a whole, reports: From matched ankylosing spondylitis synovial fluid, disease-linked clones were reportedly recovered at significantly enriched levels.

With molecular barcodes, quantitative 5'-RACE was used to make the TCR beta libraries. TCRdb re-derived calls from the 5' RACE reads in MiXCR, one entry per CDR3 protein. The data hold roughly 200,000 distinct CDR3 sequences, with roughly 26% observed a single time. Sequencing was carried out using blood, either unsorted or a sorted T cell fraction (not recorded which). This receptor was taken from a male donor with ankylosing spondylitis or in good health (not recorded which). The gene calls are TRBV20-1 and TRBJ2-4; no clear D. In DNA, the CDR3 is TGCAGTGCTGGGCTCGGGTTTGCCAAAAACATTCAGTACTTC. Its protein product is CSAGLGFAKNIQYF.